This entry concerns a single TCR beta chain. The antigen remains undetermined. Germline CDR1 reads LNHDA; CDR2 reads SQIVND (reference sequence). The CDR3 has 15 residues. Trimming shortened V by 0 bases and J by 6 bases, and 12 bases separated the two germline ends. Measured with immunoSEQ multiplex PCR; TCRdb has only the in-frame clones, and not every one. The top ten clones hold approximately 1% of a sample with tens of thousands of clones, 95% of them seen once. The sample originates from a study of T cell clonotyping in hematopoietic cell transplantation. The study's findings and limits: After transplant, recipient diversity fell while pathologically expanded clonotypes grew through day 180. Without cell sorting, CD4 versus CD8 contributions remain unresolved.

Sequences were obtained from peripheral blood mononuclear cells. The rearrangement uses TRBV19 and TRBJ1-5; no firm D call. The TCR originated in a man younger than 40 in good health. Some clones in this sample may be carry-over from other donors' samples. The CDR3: CASSIDREVGQPQHF. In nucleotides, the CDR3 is TGTGCCAGTAGTATAGATCGGGAAGTCGGTCAGCCCCAGCATTTT. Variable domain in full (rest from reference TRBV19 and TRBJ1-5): DGGITQSPKYLFRKEGQNVTLSCEQNLNHDAMYWYRQDPGQGLRLIYYSQIVNDFQKGDIAEGYSVSREKKESFPLTVTSAQKNPTAFYLCASSIDREVGQPQHFGDGTRLSIL.